The present T cell receptor beta chain was sequenced within a study of vaccination effects on CD4 cells after COVID-19. Study as a whole: Researchers obtained post-vaccine samples at a median of 72 days past the second dose. Cultivation was performed at approximately 2.1 million PBMC per well with 8 to 10 IU/ml IL-2 and around 10 ug/ml peptides added.

The data were produced by immunoSEQ multiplex PCR, yet TCRdb's version contains in-frame clones alone and is incomplete. The sample contains 60,000 to 80,000 clones, 74% of which appear only once. This CDR3 is 12 amino acids long. V lost 2 bases and J lost 9, with 8 bases in between. Germline values: CDR1 LGHDT, CDR2 YNNKEL (reference sequence). At the end of approximately 10 days of culture, CD4+ T cells were isolated. Each participant was administered two doses of either the BNT162b2 or the mRNA-1273 vaccine. Nucleocapsid antibodies stayed negative before and after vaccination, showing no earlier SARS-CoV-2 infection. On both days 3 and 7, half of the culture medium was replaced with IL-2 medium. Concerning this clone: Antigen unknown.

The clonotype originates from a human donor who received a COVID-19 vaccine. The sample in question was CD4+ T cells from PBMCs cultured without peptide, obtained after COVID-19 vaccination. The gene calls are TRBV3-1 (or the pseudogene TRBV3-2) and TRBJ2-1; D gene uncertain. The CDR3 bases are TGTGCCAGCAGCCAATCCGTGGGTGAGCAGTTCTTC. Protein product: CASSQSVGEQFF.